These 19 T cell receptor beta chains came from one sample sequenced in a study of spatial heterogeneity in lung cancer. Their antigens remain unidentified. Study outcomes and limitations: Counts of expanded alpha and beta TCRs within tumors tracked the tumor nonsynonymous mutation count.

Stated time point: sample taken at primary tumor resection. A single record per CDR3 protein comes from TCRdb applying MiXCR to the 5' RACE reads. Among roughly 17,000 distinct CDR3 sequences listed, approximately 6.8% were seen once. The material sequenced was lung tumor tissue, taken at surgery. The receptors stem from a female donor with early-stage non-small cell lung cancer.

This clonotype was counted at least ten times. This beta chain is a stray sequence in a library constructed for alpha chains; its clone size is not meaningful. The chain employs TRBV7-6 and TRBJ2-3; possibly TRBD1 for D (6 bases). CDR1 is SGHVS, CDR2 FNYEAQ, per germline. The CDR3 consists of 16 residues. V was trimmed by 1 base and J by 1 base, leaving 12 bases between them. CDR3 sequence reads: CASSLGWQGRTDTQYF. CDR3 nucleotide sequence: TGTGCCAGCAGCTTAGGTTGGCAGGGGCGCACAGATACGCAGTATTTT. Supplemented by reference TRBV7-6 and TRBJ2-3, the full variable domain reads GAGVSQSPRYKVTKRGQDVALRCDPISGHVSLYWYRQALGQGPEFLTYFNYEAQQDKSGLPNDRFSAERPEGSISTLTIQRTEQRDSAMYRCASSLGWQGRTDTQYFGPGTRLTVL.

There are many counts of this clonotype. This beta chain is an unintended read in a library built for alpha chains; its size means little. This rearrangement joins TRBV2 to TRBJ1-5; 7 nucleotides align to TRBD1. After removal of 5 bases from V and 10 bases from J, the junction contained 8 bases not matched to a gene. Germline CDR1 and CDR2: SNHLY and FYNNEI. The CDR3 totals 13 residues. The CDR3 spells CASSRGTAAPQHF. The CDR3 DNA is TGTGCCAGCAGTCGGGGGACAGCCGCACCCCAGCATTTT.

This clonotype was seen ten or more times. Since the library was made to target alpha chains, this beta chain is a stray read and its abundance is not meaningful. CDR3 DNA: TGTGCCATCAGTACCGGACTGGGGGAGACCCAGTACTTC. Translation: CAISTGLGETQYF. The V gene is TRBV10-3, the J gene TRBJ2-5; D is perhaps TRBD2 (5 bases). This CDR3 comprises 13 residues. Looked up from germline, CDR1 is ENHRY and CDR2 is SYGVKD. V gave up 5 bases and J gave up 5 bases, with 12 bases separating them.

This clonotype appeared a few times. Because this beta chain is a stray read in a library intended to capture alpha chains, its abundance should not be given much weight. The chain links TRBV20-1 to TRBJ2-3, with 11 bases lining up with TRBD2. CDR3 length: 14 amino acids. Trimming cost V 6 bases and J 3 bases; bases outside gene matches: 5. Per germline, CDR1 DFQATT and CDR2 SNEGSKA (reference sequence). The CDR3 protein is CSAPTSGETDTQYF. As DNA, the CDR3 is TGCAGTGCCCCGACTAGCGGGGAAACAGATACGCAGTATTTT.

This clonotype has at least ten counts. Because the library targeted alpha chains, this beta chain is an off-target read whose size means little. The rearrangement joins TRBV20-1 to TRBJ2-3, with D hard to call. The CDR3 sequence is 12 residues long. V lost 6 bases and J lost 6, with 13 bases in between. Per germline, CDR1 DFQATT and CDR2 SNEGSKA (reference sequence). CDR3 residues: CSAPQGPDTQYF. CDR3 sequence (DNA): TGCAGTGCCCCTCAAGGACCTGATACGCAGTATTTT.

This clonotype was recorded many times. Within a library made for alpha chains, this beta chain is off target, and its count is uninformative. The chain has TRBV7-9 and TRBJ2-5; no definite D call. CDR3 length: 15 amino acids. From germline, CDR1 is SEHNR and CDR2 FQNEAQ (reference sequence). The ends were cut back, 0 bases at V and 3 bases at J, with 11 bases in the middle. CDR3 nucleotide sequence: TGTGCCAGCAGCTTAGCGTCAGCCTTGGAAGAGACCCAGTACTTC. Translated, it gives CASSLASALEETQYF.

The sample holds many counts of this clonotype. The library was prepared for alpha chains; this beta chain is a stray read, so its frequency means little. The rearrangement uses TRBV24-1 and TRBJ2-3, with unresolved D. The CDR3 has 13 amino acids. The V end was cut by 7 bases, the J end by 5 bases, with 12 bases between. The V gene's germline CDR1 is KGHDR and CDR2 SFDVKD. CDR3 protein: CATSPGTEDTQYF. In nucleotides, the CDR3 is TGTGCCACCAGCCCGGGCACTGAAGATACGCAGTATTTT.

This clonotype has a count of ten or more. As an off-target read in a library built for alpha chains, this beta chain has a frequency of little significance. This chain joins TRBV3-1 and TRBJ1-2; tentatively, D is TRBD1 (5 bases). Germline CDR1 is LGHDT and CDR2 is YNNKEL (reference sequence). The CDR3 runs 13 residues. Trimming pared 5 bases from V and 6 bases from J, leaving 13 bases between. The CDR3 here is CASSGGRGHGYTF. The CDR3 bases are TGTGCCAGCAGCGGGGGGAGGGGCCATGGCTACACCTTC. Supplemented by reference TRBV3-1 and TRBJ1-2, the full variable domain reads DTAVSQTPKYLVTQMGNDKSIKCEQNLGHDTMYWYKQDSKKFLKIMFSYNNKELIINETVPNRFSPKSPDKAHLNLHINSLELGDSAVYFCASSGGRGHGYTFGSGTRLTVV.

This clonotype occurred many times. This beta chain turned up in a library designed for alpha chains; as an off-target read, its abundance says little. The rearrangement links TRBV15 to TRBJ2-2; no reliable D call. This CDR3 spans 18 amino acids. From germline, CDR1 is LNHNV and CDR2 YYDKDF (reference sequence). Trimming took off 8 bases at V and 5 bases at J, with 27 bases between the two ends. The CDR3 nucleotides are TGTGCCACCGGCCTACCATGGACCCTCCCTGGGTGGACCGGGGAGCTGTTTTTT. It yields the protein CATGLPWTLPGWTGELFF.

There are a few counts of this clonotype. For a library built for alpha chains, this beta chain is a stray read; little rests on its size. The chain uses TRBV28 and TRBJ1-6; TRBD1 aligns across 8 bases. Germline assignment: CDR1 MDHEN and CDR2 SYDVKM. This CDR3 contains 14 residues. V shed 8 bases, J shed 5 bases, and the junction held 5 bases outside the gene matches. The CDR3 sequence: CASGQGANNSPLHF. The CDR3 coding sequence is TGTGCCAGCGGCCAGGGGGCCAATAATTCACCCCTCCACTTT.

Within the sample, this clonotype is medium-sized. This beta chain lies outside the target of a library built for alpha chains; its clone size means little. The chain is built from TRBV6-2 or TRBV6-3 and TRBJ1-2; D is undetermined. This CDR3 region has 13 residues. Trimming pared 4 bases from V and 5 bases from J, leaving 11 bases between. In germline, CDR1 is MNHEY, CDR2 SVGEGT. CDR3 residues: CASSLRRGYGYTF. CDR3 nucleotides: TGTGCCAGCAGTTTAAGGCGAGGATATGGCTACACCTTC.

There are a few counts of this clonotype. This beta chain came through as a stray read in a library set up for alpha chains, and its size says little. The chain joins TRBV20-1 to TRBJ2-6; D is unclear. Looked up from germline, CDR1 is DFQATT and CDR2 is SNEGSKA (reference sequence). Trimming removed 1 base from V and 0 bases from J, with 4 bases in between. The CDR3 runs to 14 residues. CDR3 region: CSARVGSGANVLTF. CDR3 nucleotide sequence: TGCAGTGCTAGAGTAGGCTCTGGGGCCAACGTCCTGACTTTC.

Many counts were recorded for this clonotype. This beta chain turned up in a library designed for alpha chains; as an off-target read, its abundance says little. This sequence joins TRBV12-3 or TRBV12-4 and TRBJ2-5; unclear D gene. V lost 3 bases and J lost 1, with 0 bases in between. The CDR3 totals 11 residues. The CDR3 region is CASSFQETQYF. As DNA, the CDR3 is TGTGCCAGCAGTTTCCAAGAGACCCAGTACTTC.

This clonotype was detected ten times or more. The size of this beta chain means little, since it is a stray read in a library made for alpha chains. CDR3 nucleotides: TGTGCCAGCCATCCGGGACAGCTAAATTCACCCCTCCACTTT. It codes for CASHPGQLNSPLHF. The chain recombines TRBV27 with TRBJ1-6, with 7 bases aligning to TRBD1. In germline, CDR1 is MNHEY, CDR2 SMNVEV (reference sequence). The ends lost 8 bases at V and 7 bases at J; junction bases unmatched: 8. The CDR3 is 14 residues long.

This clonotype has at least ten counts. The library was built for alpha chains, so this beta chain is an off-target read and its size means little. V and J are TRBV27 and TRBJ2-1; 7 bases are a match to TRBD1. The germline V gene encodes CDR1 MNHEY and CDR2 SMNVEV (reference sequence). Trimming at V came to 6 bases and at J to 7 bases, leaving 9 bases not matched to a gene. The CDR3 extends over 14 amino acids. CDR3 sequence: CASSPNDRENEQFF. In DNA form, the CDR3 reads TGTGCCAGCAGCCCTAACGACAGGGAGAATGAGCAGTTCTTC.

This clonotype is deemed medium-sized (0.01 to 0.1%). This beta chain is a stray read from a library made for alpha chains; its abundance is not meaningful. This chain links TRBV5-1 with TRBJ2-2, with D maybe TRBD1 (5 bases). The CDR3 length is 14 residues. Per the germline V gene, CDR1 is SGHRS and CDR2 is YFSETQ. The V and J ends lost 6 bases and 2 bases respectively, with 11 bases between them. CDR3 residues: CASTRTQNTGELFF. The CDR3 DNA is TGCGCCAGCACCCGGACACAAAACACCGGGGAGCTGTTTTTT.

This clonotype was found many times. Within a library made for alpha chains, this beta chain is off target, and its count is uninformative. J is TRBJ1-5 and V is TRBV28; D uncertain. The germline gives CDR1 MDHEN, CDR2 SYDVKM. V lost 3 bases, J lost 0 bases, and 12 bases lay in between. The CDR3 extends over 16 amino acids. The CDR3 region is CASSFWSGNSNQPQHF. In DNA form, the CDR3 reads TGTGCCAGCAGTTTCTGGTCGGGGAATAGCAATCAGCCCCAGCATTTT.

This clonotype was observed at least ten times. Found in a library prepared for alpha chains, this beta chain is an off-target read, and its abundance has little meaning. The genes are TRBV5-1 and TRBJ1-2, with TRBD1 matching over 8 bases. The V and J ends lost 0 bases and 3 bases, in that order; junction bases with no gene match: 4. Germline V gene lookup returns CDR1 SGHRS and CDR2 YFSETQ. CDR3 length: 15 residues. CDR3 coding DNA: TGCGCCAGCAGCTTGGGGGGACAGGCCCACTATGGCTACACCTTC. Translating gives CASSLGGQAHYGYTF. The full variable domain, in which reference TRBV5-1 and TRBJ1-2 provide the parts outside the CDR3, is KAGVTQTPRYLIKTRGQQVTLSCSPISGHRSVSWYQQTPGQGLQFLFEYFSETQRNKGNFPGRFSGRQFSNSRSEMNVSTLELGDSALYLCASSLGGQAHYGYTFGSGTRLTVV.

In this sample, this clonotype turned up many times. This beta chain lies outside the target of a library built for alpha chains; its clone size means little. The chain is built from TRBV10-3 and TRBJ1-6, with D unresolved. The CDR3 runs to 13 residues. CDR1 ENHRY and CDR2 SYGVKD come from the germline V gene. V was pared by 4 bases and J by 10 bases, with 11 bases between. The CDR3 spells CAISGEGYSPLHF. CDR3 DNA sequence: TGTGCCATCAGTGGGGAAGGGTACTCACCCCTCCACTTT.